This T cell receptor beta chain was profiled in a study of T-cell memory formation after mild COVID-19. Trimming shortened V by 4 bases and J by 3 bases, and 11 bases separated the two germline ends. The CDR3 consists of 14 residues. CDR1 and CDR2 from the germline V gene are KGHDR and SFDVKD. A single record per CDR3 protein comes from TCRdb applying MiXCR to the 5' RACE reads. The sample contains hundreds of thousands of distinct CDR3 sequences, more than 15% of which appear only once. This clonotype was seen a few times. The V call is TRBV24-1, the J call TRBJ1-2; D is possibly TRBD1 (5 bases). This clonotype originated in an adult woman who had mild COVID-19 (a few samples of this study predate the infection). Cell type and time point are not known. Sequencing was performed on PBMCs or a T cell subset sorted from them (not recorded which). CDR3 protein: CATSDGAGYYGYTF. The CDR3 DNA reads TGTGCCACCAGTGACGGGGCAGGGTACTATGGCTACACCTTC.